These 10 T cell receptor beta chains were sequenced from one sample in a study of PD-1 blockade in classical Hodgkin lymphoma. All trial patients relapsed after autologous stem cell transplantation. Using immunoSEQ multiplex PCR, the repertoire was profiled, and TCRdb retains in-frame clones only, with some absent. The table shows more than 60,000 clones, with over 85% occurring only once. The sequencing used peripheral blood mononuclear cells (PBMCs), collected at baseline. These receptors were collected from a human donor with classical Hodgkin lymphoma.

The rearrangement joins TRBV21-1 to TRBJ2-1; TRBD1, the D gene given by the table, was not confirmed from the DNA. TRBV21-1 is described as a pseudogene. The CDR3 is 17 amino acids. The chain's CDR3 is CASSKILRQPNTDEQFF. The CDR3 bases are TGTGCCAGCAGCAAAATTCTCCGACAACCCAACACCGATGAGCAGTTCTTC.

J is TRBJ1-1 and V is TRBV2; D is possibly TRBD1 (6 bases). Trimming stripped 5 bases from V and 0 bases from J, with 10 bases between. The CDR3 covers 14 residues. In germline, CDR1 is SNHLY, CDR2 FYNNEI. CDR3 sequence: CASSNRAMNTEAFF. CDR3 nucleotides: TGTGCCAGCAGTAACAGGGCCATGAACACTGAAGCTTTCTTT.

The chain recombines TRBV11-3 with TRBJ2-1; no clear D. The CDR3 is 13 amino acids. Trimming pared 5 bases from V and 6 bases from J, leaving 11 bases between. CDR1 SGHNT and CDR2 YENEEA come from the germline V gene. CDR3 nucleotides: TGTGCCAGCAGCCGGAATCTCGCCAATGAGCAGTTCTTC. Translation gives CASSRNLANEQFF.

This clone was observed a few times. J is TRBJ2-1 and V is TRBV4-1; D gene ambiguous. The CDR3 loop spans 12 amino acids. The V gene lost 6 bases and the J gene lost 10 bases, with 13 bases spanning the gap. Germline loops: CDR1 MGHRA, CDR2 YSYEKL. CDR3 loop: CASRTRSGEQFF. CDR3 in DNA: TGCGCCAGCAGAACCAGGTCCGGGGAGCAGTTCTTC.

This clone showed up just a few times. The genes are TRBV15 and TRBJ2-7; 7 bases are a match to TRBD1. With 1 base clipped from V and 5 bases from J, the junction kept 5 bases outside the gene matches. The CDR3 runs to 14 residues. Germline V gene lookup returns CDR1 LNHNV and CDR2 YYDKDF (reference sequence). The CDR3 is CATSRGTGENEQYF. The DNA for the CDR3 is TGTGCCACCAGCAGAGGTACAGGGGAAAACGAGCAGTACTTC.

The chain uses TRBV7-9 and TRBJ2-2, with D possibly matching TRBD2 (6 bases). Germline CDR1 SEHNR, CDR2 FQNEAQ (reference sequence). This CDR3 contains 12 residues. The CDR3 nucleotides read TGTGCGACTGGAGGGTACACCGGGGAGCTGTTTTTT. This translates into CATGGYTGELFF.

The chain has TRBV11-2 and TRBJ1-1, with D maybe TRBD1 (6 bases). The CDR3 has 14 residues. Germline CDR1 and CDR2: SGHAT and FQNNGV. Trimming stripped 4 bases from V and 11 bases from J, with 20 bases between. The CDR3 sequence is CASSYIQGNSEAFF. The DNA for the CDR3 is TGTGCCAGCAGCTACATACAGGGTAACTCGGAGGCTTTCTTT. Variable domain in full (rest from reference TRBV11-2 and TRBJ1-1): EAGVAQSPRYKIIEKRQSVAFWCNPISGHATLYWYQQILGQGPKLLIQFQNNGVVDDSQLPKDRFSAERLKGVDSTLKIQPAKLEDSAVYLCASSYIQGNSEAFFGQGTRLTVV.

The gene calls are TRBV28 and TRBJ1-5; TRBD1 aligns across 9 bases. Looked up from germline, CDR1 is MDHEN and CDR2 is SYDVKM. The CDR3 totals 16 residues. V lost 5 bases, J lost 4 bases, and 9 bases stayed unmatched. CDR3 bases: TGTGCCAGCAGTCTCCCCCGACAGGGGGGGAATCAGCCCCAGCATTTT. Its protein is CASSLPRQGGNQPQHF.

CDR3 residues: CASSLEGSGGDTQYF. DNA of the CDR3: TGTGCCAGCAGTTTAGAAGGGTCCGGTGGAGATACGCAGTATTTT. The chain employs TRBV27 and TRBJ2-3; D not resolved. This CDR3 contains 15 residues. The germline V gene encodes CDR1 MNHEY and CDR2 SMNVEV (reference sequence). V lost 2 bases, J lost 5 bases, and 14 bases lay in between.

Here the CDR3 DNA reads TGTGCCAGCAGCCAAGAAGCGGGGGGAGCCTACGAGCAGTACTTC. Protein sequence: CASSQEAGGAYEQYF. The chain couples TRBV7-9 to TRBJ2-7; 9 bases agree with TRBD2. Unmatched junction bases numbered 7, after V lost 5 bases and J lost 2 bases. This CDR3 has 15 amino acids. Germline assignment: CDR1 SEHNR and CDR2 FQNEAQ (reference sequence).